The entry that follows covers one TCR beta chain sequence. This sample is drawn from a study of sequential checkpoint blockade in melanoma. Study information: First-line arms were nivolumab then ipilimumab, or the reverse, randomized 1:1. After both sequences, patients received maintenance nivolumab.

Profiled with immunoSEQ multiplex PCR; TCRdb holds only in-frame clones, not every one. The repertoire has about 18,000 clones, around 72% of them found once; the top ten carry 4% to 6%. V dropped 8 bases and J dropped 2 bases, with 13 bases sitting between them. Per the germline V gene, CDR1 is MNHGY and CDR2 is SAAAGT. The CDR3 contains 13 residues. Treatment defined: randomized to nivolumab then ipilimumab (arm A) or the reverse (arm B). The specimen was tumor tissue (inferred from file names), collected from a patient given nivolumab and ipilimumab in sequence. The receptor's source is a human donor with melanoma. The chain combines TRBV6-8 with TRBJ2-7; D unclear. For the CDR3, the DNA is TGTGCCAGCGCAAAGGTCGCCGCCTACGAGCAGTACTTC. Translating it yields CASAKVAAYEQYF.